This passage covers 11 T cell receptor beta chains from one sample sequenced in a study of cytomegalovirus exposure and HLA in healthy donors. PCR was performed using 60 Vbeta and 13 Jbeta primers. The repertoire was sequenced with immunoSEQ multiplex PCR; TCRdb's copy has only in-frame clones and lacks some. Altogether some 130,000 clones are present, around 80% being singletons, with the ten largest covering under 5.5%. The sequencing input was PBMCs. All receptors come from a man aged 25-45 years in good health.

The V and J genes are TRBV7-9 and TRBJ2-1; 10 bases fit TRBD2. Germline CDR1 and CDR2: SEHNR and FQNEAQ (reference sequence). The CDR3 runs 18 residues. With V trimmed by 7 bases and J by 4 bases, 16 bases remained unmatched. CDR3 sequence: CASTPRASGREEYNEQFF. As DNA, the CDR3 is TGTGCCAGCACCCCTAGGGCTAGCGGGAGAGAAGAGTACAATGAGCAGTTCTTC.

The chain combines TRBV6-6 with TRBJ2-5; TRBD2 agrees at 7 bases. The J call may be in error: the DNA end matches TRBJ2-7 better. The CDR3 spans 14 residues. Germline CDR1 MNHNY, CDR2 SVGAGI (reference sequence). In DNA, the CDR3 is TGTGCCAGCAGTTACTCGCTAGCGGCCCACGAGCAGTACTTC. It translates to CASSYSLAAHEQYF.

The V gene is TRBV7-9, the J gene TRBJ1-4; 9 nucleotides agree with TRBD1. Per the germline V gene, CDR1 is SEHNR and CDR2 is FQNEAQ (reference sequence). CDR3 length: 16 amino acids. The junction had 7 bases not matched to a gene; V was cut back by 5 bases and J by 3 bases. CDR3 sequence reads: CASSPYGTGSNEKLFF. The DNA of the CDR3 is TGTGCCAGCAGCCCCTACGGGACAGGGTCTAATGAAAAACTGTTTTTT.

The CDR3 nucleotides read TGTGCCAGTAGTATTGGTTCTAGCGACTACAATGAGCAGTTCTTC. It translates to CASSIGSSDYNEQFF. V is TRBV19 and J is TRBJ2-1, with D perhaps TRBD2 (6 bases). This CDR3 contains 15 residues. Per the germline V gene, CDR1 is LNHDA and CDR2 is SQIVND (reference sequence). Trimming stripped 3 bases from V and 3 bases from J, with 12 bases between.

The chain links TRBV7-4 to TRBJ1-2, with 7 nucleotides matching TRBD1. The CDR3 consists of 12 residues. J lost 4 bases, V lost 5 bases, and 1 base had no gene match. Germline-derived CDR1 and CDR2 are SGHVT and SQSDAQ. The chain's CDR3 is CASSPGGYGYTF. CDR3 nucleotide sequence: TGTGCCAGCAGCCCAGGGGGCTATGGCTACACCTTC.

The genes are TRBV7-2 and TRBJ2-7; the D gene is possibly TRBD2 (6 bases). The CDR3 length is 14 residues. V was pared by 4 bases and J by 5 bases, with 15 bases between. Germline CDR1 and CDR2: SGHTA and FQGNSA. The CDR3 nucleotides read TGTGCCAGCAGCTCGGACGGGAGACCCAACGAGCAGTACTTC. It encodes CASSSDGRPNEQYF. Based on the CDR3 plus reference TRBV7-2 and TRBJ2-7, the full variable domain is GAGVSQSPSNKVTEKGKDVELRCDPISGHTALYWYRQSLGQGLEFLIYFQGNSAPDKSGLPSDRFSAERTGGSVSTLTIQRTQQEDSAVYLCASSSDGRPNEQYFGPGTRLTVT.

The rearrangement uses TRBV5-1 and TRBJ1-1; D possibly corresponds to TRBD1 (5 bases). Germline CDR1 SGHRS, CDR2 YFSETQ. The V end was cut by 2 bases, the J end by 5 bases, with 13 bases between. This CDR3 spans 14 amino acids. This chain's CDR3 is CASSFGQGRTEAFF. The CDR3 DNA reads TGCGCCAGCAGCTTTGGGCAGGGAAGAACTGAAGCTTTCTTT. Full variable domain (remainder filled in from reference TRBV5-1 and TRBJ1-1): KAGVTQTPRYLIKTRGQQVTLSCSPISGHRSVSWYQQTPGQGLQFLFEYFSETQRNKGNFPGRFSGRQFSNSRSEMNVSTLELGDSALYLCASSFGQGRTEAFFGQGTRLTVV.

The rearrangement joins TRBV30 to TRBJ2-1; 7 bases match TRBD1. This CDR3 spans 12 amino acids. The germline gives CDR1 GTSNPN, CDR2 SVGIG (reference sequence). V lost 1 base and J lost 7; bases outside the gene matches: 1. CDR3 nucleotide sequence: TGTGCCTGGAGTGAACAGGGGAATGAGCAGTTCTTC. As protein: CAWSEQGNEQFF.

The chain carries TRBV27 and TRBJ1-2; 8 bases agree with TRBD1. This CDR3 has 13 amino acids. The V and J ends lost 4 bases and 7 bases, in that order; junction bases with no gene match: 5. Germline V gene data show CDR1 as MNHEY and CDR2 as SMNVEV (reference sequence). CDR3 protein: CASSSLDRVGYTF. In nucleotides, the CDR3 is TGTGCCAGCAGTTCATTGGACAGGGTTGGCTACACCTTC.

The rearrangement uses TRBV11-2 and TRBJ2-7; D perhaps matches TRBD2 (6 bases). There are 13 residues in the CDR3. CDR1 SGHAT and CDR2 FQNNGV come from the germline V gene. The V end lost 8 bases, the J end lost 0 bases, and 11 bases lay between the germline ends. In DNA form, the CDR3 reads TGTGCCAGCGGGGGGAGTCCCTCCTACGAGCAGTACTTC. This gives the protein CASGGSPSYEQYF.

The CDR3 nucleotides are TGTGCCAGCAGCTTAACGGTGCTCGGGTCAGAAGCTTTCTTT. Protein sequence: CASSLTVLGSEAFF. The chain links TRBV7-3 to TRBJ1-1, with D unresolved. The germline CDR1 and CDR2 sequences are SGHTA and FQGTGA. Trimming stripped 0 bases from V and 8 bases from J, with 13 bases between. The CDR3 runs to 14 residues.